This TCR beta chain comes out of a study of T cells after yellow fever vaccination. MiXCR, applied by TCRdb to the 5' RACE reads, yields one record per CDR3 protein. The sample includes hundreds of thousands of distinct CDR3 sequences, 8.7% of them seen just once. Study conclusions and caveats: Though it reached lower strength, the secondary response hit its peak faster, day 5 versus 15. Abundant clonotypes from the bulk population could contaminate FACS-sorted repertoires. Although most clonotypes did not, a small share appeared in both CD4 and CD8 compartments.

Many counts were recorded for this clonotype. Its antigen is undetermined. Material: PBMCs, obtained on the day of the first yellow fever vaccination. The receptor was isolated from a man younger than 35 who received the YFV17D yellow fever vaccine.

CDR3 region: CASSAQGAGVSEAFF. The CDR3 nucleotides read TGTGCCAGCAGCGCTCAGGGGGCTGGAGTCTCCGAAGCTTTCTTT. The gene calls are TRBV9 and TRBJ1-1; 8 bases align to TRBD1. J was trimmed by 8 bases and V by 3 bases; bases with no gene match: 12. CDR3 size: 15 residues. The germline V gene has CDR1 SGDLS and CDR2 YYNGEE. Together with reference TRBV9 and TRBJ1-1, the CDR3 gives the full variable domain: DSGVTQTPKHLITATGQRVTLRCSPRSGDLSVYWYQQSLDQGLQFLIQYYNGEERAKGNILERFSAQQFPDLHSELNLSSLELGDSALYFCASSAQGAGVSEAFFGQGTRLTVV.